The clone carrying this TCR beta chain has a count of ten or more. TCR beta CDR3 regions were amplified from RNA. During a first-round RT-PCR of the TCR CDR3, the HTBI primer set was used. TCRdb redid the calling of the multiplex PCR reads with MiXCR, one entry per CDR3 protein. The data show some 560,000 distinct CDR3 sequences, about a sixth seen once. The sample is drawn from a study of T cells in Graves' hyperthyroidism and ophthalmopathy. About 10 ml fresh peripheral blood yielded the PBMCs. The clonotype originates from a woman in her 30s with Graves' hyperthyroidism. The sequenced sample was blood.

The CDR3 loop is CASSHLRHQETQYF. In DNA form, the CDR3 reads TGTGCCAGCAGCCACTTACGGCACCAAGAGACCCAGTACTTC. The chain couples TRBV7-2 to TRBJ2-5; no clear D. Trimming removed 5 bases from V and 0 bases from J, with 10 bases in between. CDR3 length equals 14 residues. CDR1 is SGHTA and CDR2 is FQGNSA in the germline V gene.